This T cell receptor (beta chain) was sequenced during a study of CD8+CD57+ T cells in acquired aplastic anemia. Germline loops: CDR1 DFQATT, CDR2 SNEGSKA (reference sequence). V shed 6 bases, J shed 6 bases, and the junction held 15 bases outside the gene matches. This CDR3 has 15 amino acids. There are many counts of this clonotype. Researchers used genomic DNA as the template to profile TCR beta VDJ and CDR3. TCRdb reprocessed the reads via MiXCR and lists one record per CDR3 protein. The sample shows around 180,000 distinct CDR3 sequences, 64% of them seen only once. The TCR comes from a human donor with severe aplastic anemia or a healthy control (not recorded which). Source material: sorted CD4+, CD8+, or CD8+CD57+ T cells (not recorded which) from PBMCs. J is TRBJ2-7 and V is TRBV20-1; TRBD2 aligns across 9 bases. CDR3 DNA: TGCAGTGCCCCCCCCTCAGCTAGCGGGATTGCCGAGCAGTACTTC. This sequence encodes CSAPPSASGIAEQYF.